The 18 T cell receptor beta chains presented below share a single source sample, sequenced in a study of CD8+CD57+ T cells in acquired aplastic anemia. Patients selected for sequencing had displayed CD8+CD57+ cell expansion by flow cytometry. The use of genomic DNA as template underpinned the TCR beta VDJ and CDR3 profiling. Using its own MiXCR run on the reads, TCRdb lists one record per CDR3 protein. The table lists 260,000 or so distinct CDR3 sequences, about 80% of them singletons. Sequencing was carried out using sorted CD4+, CD8+, or CD8+CD57+ T cells (not recorded which) from PBMCs. These receptor sequences come from a human donor with aplastic anemia.

Notes on this clonotype: At one end, the junction sequence differs from germline, possibly due to a read error. The chain links TRBV7-3 to TRBJ1-6, with TRBD1 as a possible D gene (6 bases). This CDR3 is built from 15 residues. CDR1 is SGHTA, CDR2 FQGTGA, per germline. The DNA of the CDR3 is TGTGCCAGCACAAGACAGGCCAACGCCGTTTCACCCTTCCACTTT. Its protein is CASTRQANAVSPFHF.

The sample holds many counts of this clonotype. The chain links TRBV12-3 or TRBV12-4 to TRBJ1-1; 8 positions match TRBD1. Trimming cost V 6 bases and J 5 bases; bases outside gene matches: 8. The length of the CDR3 is 14 residues. This chain's CDR3 is CASRPGQGGTEAFF. As DNA, the CDR3 is TGTGCCAGCAGACCCGGACAGGGAGGTACTGAAGCTTTCTTT.

Note on this clonotype: The conserved final phenylalanine or tryptophan is absent from the CDR3, which likely points to a read error. The CDR3 bases are TGTGCCAGCAGCGAAGCGGGGATCCATGAGCAGTTCTAT. It yields the protein CASSEAGIHEQFY. J is TRBJ2-1 and V is TRBV7-2, with 7 bases matching TRBD2. CDR3 length equals 13 residues. CDR1 is SGHTA, CDR2 FQGNSA, per germline. Trimming at V came to 5 bases and at J to 8 bases, leaving 6 bases not matched to a gene.

This chain uses TRBV20-1 with TRBJ2-1; unclear D gene. CDR3 length: 12 residues. V lost 1 base to trimming and J lost 5 bases, with 6 bases between them. The germline V gene encodes CDR1 DFQATT and CDR2 SNEGSKA (reference sequence). CDR3 residues: CSARGRHNEQFF. The CDR3 DNA is TGCAGTGCTAGAGGCAGACACAATGAGCAGTTCTTC.

V usage is TRBV7-3 and J usage is TRBJ2-3; unclear D gene. V gave up 0 bases and J gave up 2 bases, with 6 bases separating them. There are 14 residues in the CDR3. From germline, CDR1 is SGHTA and CDR2 FQGTGA. The CDR3 loop reads CASSLTGSTDTQYF. For the CDR3, the DNA is TGTGCCAGCAGCTTAACGGGGTCCACAGATACGCAGTATTTT.

This clonotype was recorded a few times. The conserved phenylalanine or tryptophan normally closing the CDR3 is absent here, so this likely arose from a read error. V usage is TRBV2 and J usage is TRBJ2-7; 8 positions agree with TRBD1. The CDR3 runs to 15 residues. The germline gives CDR1 SNHLY, CDR2 FYNNEI. With 1 base clipped from V and 2 bases from J, the junction kept 4 bases outside the gene matches. CDR3 amino acids: CASSEVTGEPYEQYS. The CDR3 nucleotides read TGTGCCAGCAGTGAAGTGACAGGGGAGCCCTACGAGCAGTACTCC.

Remarks on this clonotype: The CDR3 carries no conserved terminal phenylalanine or tryptophan, so it likely arises from a read error. Because the CDR3's place on the DNA is in doubt, the DNA is left out and the CDR3 is given as listed by TCRdb. The chain carries TRBV7-9 and TRBJ2-3; the table's D call, TRBD1, has no DNA check behind it. The CDR3 is 13 amino acids in total, end residues counted. Germline values: CDR1 SEHNR, CDR2 FQNEAQ (reference sequence). CDR3 sequence reads: CASGLWGTRARYT.

A remark on this clonotype: Lacking the conserved final phenylalanine or tryptophan, this CDR3 likely reflects a read error. No DNA is shown, since the ends of the CDR3 on it are uncertain; the CDR3 is the one TCRdb lists. V usage is TRBV2 and J usage is TRBJ2-3; the table's D call of TRBD1 was not tested on the DNA. A total of 14 residues make up the CDR3, ends included. CDR1 is SNHLY, CDR2 FYNNEI, per germline. The CDR3 sequence is CASSVGGVHEQLFV.

The chain combines TRBV7-2 with TRBJ2-3, with no clear D. The CDR3 covers 14 residues. V lost 5 bases and J lost 6, with 15 bases in between. Germline V gives CDR1 SGHTA, CDR2 FQGNSA. The CDR3 sequence: CASSLRSLGDTQYF. The CDR3 nucleotides read TGTGCCAGCAGCCTGCGCTCGCTAGGGGATACGCAGTATTTT.

The V call is TRBV11-3, the J call TRBJ2-5, with 12 bases matching TRBD2. The trim removed 3 bases at V and 3 bases at J, leaving 20 bases unmatched. CDR3 length: 21 amino acids. Germline lookup yields CDR1 SGHNT and CDR2 YENEEA. The CDR3 region is CASSFPLTLAGGVSPKETQYF. CDR3 bases: TGTGCCAGCAGCTTCCCTCTGACACTAGCGGGGGGAGTTTCACCTAAAGAGACCCAGTACTTC.

The chain employs TRBV5-1 and TRBJ2-3; D perhaps matches TRBD2 (6 bases). Trimming cost V 2 bases and J 8 bases, with 15 bases left between them. The length of the CDR3 is 14 residues. The germline V gene has CDR1 SGHRS and CDR2 YFSETQ. CDR3 coding DNA: TGCGCCAGCAGCTTAGCGGGCCATCCCGCTACGCAGTATTTT. Translation gives CASSLAGHPATQYF.

Comments on this clonotype: Sequence at one end of the junction differs from germline and may be a read error. This sequence joins TRBV7-8 and TRBJ1-2; a weak D match, TRBD1 (6 bases). This CDR3 has 14 amino acids. Germline lookup yields CDR1 SGHVS and CDR2 FQNEAQ. The CDR3 spells CASGGGGSNDGDTF. The DNA of the CDR3 is TGTGCCAGCGGGGGCGGGGGGTCAAACGATGGCGACACCTTC.

The chain couples TRBV6-1 to TRBJ1-2; no reliable D call. Germline assignment: CDR1 MNHNS and CDR2 SASEGT. Trimming pared 7 bases from V and 3 bases from J, leaving 18 bases between. CDR3 size: 15 residues. The CDR3 spells CASKYSVMGYYGYTF. CDR3 nucleotide sequence: TGTGCCAGCAAGTATAGTGTCATGGGTTACTATGGCTACACCTTC.

The genes are TRBV7-8 and TRBJ1-5; D is undetermined. CDR1 and CDR2 (germline): SGHVS, FQNEAQ. Trimming took 4 bases from V and 11 from J, leaving 21 bases between them. This CDR3 has 15 residues. Written as DNA, the CDR3 is TGTGCCAGCAGCTCCGGGGTTACGAGTGAACAGTCCCAGCATTTT. Its translation is CASSSGVTSEQSQHF.

The V and J genes are TRBV7-3 and TRBJ2-3, with 9 positions matching TRBD2. Germline V CDR1 and CDR2: SGHTA, FQGTGA. V gave up 4 bases and J gave up 8 bases; unmatched junction bases: 7. This CDR3 has 14 amino acids. For the CDR3, the DNA is TGTGCCAGCAGCTCAGCGGGAGGTTGGGGTACGCAGTATTTT. It codes for CASSSAGGWGTQYF. The full variable domain, in which reference TRBV7-3 and TRBJ2-3 provide the parts outside the CDR3, is GAGVSQTPSNKVTEKGKYVELRCDPISGHTALYWYRQSLGQGPEFLIYFQGTGAADDSGLPNDRFFAVRPEGSVSTLKIQRTERGDSAVYLCASSSAGGWGTQYFGPGTRLTVL.

This clonotype has just a few counts. The chain couples TRBV19 to TRBJ2-1; 7 bases line up with TRBD2. The CDR3 length is 13 residues. Unmatched junction bases numbered 4, after V lost 3 bases and J lost 8 bases. From germline, CDR1 is LNHDA and CDR2 SQIVND (reference sequence). The CDR3 loop is CASSMGGSDEQFF. DNA for the CDR3: TGTGCCAGTAGTATGGGGGGGAGCGATGAGCAGTTCTTC.

This clonotype was seen a single time. The chain couples TRBV7-8 to TRBJ2-7; D is uncertain. Trimming stripped 3 bases from V and 5 bases from J, with 17 bases between. The germline V gene encodes CDR1 SGHVS and CDR2 FQNEAQ. The CDR3 runs 15 residues. The DNA of the CDR3 is TGTGCCAGCAGCTTCAAGGGAACTGGAGCCAACGAGCAGTACGTC. It translates to CASSFKGTGANEQYV.

The chain couples TRBV11-2 to TRBJ2-2; D gene uncertain. V lost 2 bases and J 6 bases, leaving 19 bases between the germline ends. The length of the CDR3 is 17 residues. Germline CDR1 is SGHAT and CDR2 is FQNNGV. CDR3 region: CASSLRSGQAIAGELFF. The DNA for the CDR3 is TGTGCCAGCAGCTTAAGGTCTGGGCAGGCGATTGCCGGGGAGCTGTTTTTT.